Listed below are T cell receptor beta chains from one sample, sequenced in a study of control samples from healthy donors and cancer patients. Sequencing used immunoSEQ multiplex PCR; TCRdb keeps in-frame clones, though not all of them. The sample has about 120,000 clones; roughly 88% are singletons. Sequenced: blood. The receptors were gathered from a man aged 35-49 years in good health. Both conserved end residues are part of each CDR3. D genes are given only for firm matches. Size is stated for part of the rows, as once, few or many counts, or as a class when the clone is expanded.

V gene: TRBV12-3/TRBV12-4; clone size: few; D gene: -; J gene: TRBJ2-3; CDR3 DNA: TGTGCCAGCACCCCGAGGTTCCCTACGCAGTATTTT; CDR3 protein: CASTPRFPTQYF
V gene: TRBV19; clone size: -; D gene: TRBD1; J gene: TRBJ1-5; CDR3 DNA: TGTGCCACCACGACAGGGAATAGCAATCAGCCCCAGCATTTT; CDR3 protein: CATTTGNSNQPQHF
V gene: TRBV28; clone size: -; D gene: TRBD2; J gene: TRBJ2-3; CDR3 DNA: TGTGCCAGCAGCCCGGGGGGGCCTAGAGATACGCAGTATTTT; CDR3 protein: CASSPGGPRDTQYF
V gene: TRBV25-1; clone size: -; D gene: TRBD1; J gene: TRBJ1-1; CDR3 DNA: TGTGCCAGCAGAAGTAACAGGGGTAACGCTGAAGCTTTCTTT; CDR3 protein: CASRSNRGNAEAFF
V gene: TRBV12-3/TRBV12-4; clone size: -; D gene: -; J gene: TRBJ1-5; CDR3 DNA: TGTGCCAGCAGTTTGGGATTTGGTCAGCCCCAGCATTTT; CDR3 protein: CASSLGFGQPQHF
V gene: TRBV6-5; clone size: -; D gene: -; J gene: TRBJ2-7; CDR3 DNA: TGTGCCAGCAGTTACACATCGGGGCGATCGTACGAGCAGTACTTC; CDR3 protein: CASSYTSGRSYEQYF
V gene: TRBV7-9; clone size: -; D gene: -; J gene: TRBJ1-3; CDR3 DNA: TGTGCCAGTGGGAGGACATCTCGGGGATTATCTGGAAACACCATATATTTT; CDR3 protein: CASGRTSRGLSGNTIYF
V gene: TRBV12-5; clone size: -; D gene: TRBD1; J gene: TRBJ1-4; CDR3 DNA: TGTGCTAGTGGTTCGTGGAGACAGGGGGGTAATGAAAAACTGTTTTTT; CDR3 protein: CASGSWRQGGNEKLFF
V gene: TRBV3-1/TRBV3-2; clone size: -; D gene: -; J gene: TRBJ1-1; CDR3 DNA: TGTGCCAGCAGCCAAGATGCAGGGGCGGACACTGAAGCTTTCTTT; CDR3 protein: CASSQDAGADTEAFF
V gene: TRBV18; clone size: -; D gene: TRBD1; J gene: TRBJ2-2; CDR3 DNA: TGTGCCAGCTCACCACTTGGACAGGGCCCCACCGGGGAGCTGTTTTTT; CDR3 protein: CASSPLGQGPTGELFF
V gene: TRBV30; clone size: once; D gene: TRBD1; J gene: TRBJ1-6; CDR3 DNA: TGTGCCTGGAGTGGACAGGGGAATTCACCCCTCCACTTT; CDR3 protein: CAWSGQGNSPLHF
V gene: TRBV2; clone size: -; D gene: -; J gene: TRBJ1-2; CDR3 DNA: TGTGCCAGCAGTGAGGTCAGCATCTATGGCTACACCTTC; CDR3 protein: CASSEVSIYGYTF
V gene: TRBV5-1; clone size: -; D gene: TRBD2; J gene: TRBJ2-2; CDR3 DNA: TGCGCCAGCAGCTCTCGACTAGCGGAAAACACCGGGGAGCTGTTTTTT; CDR3 protein: CASSSRLAENTGELFF
V gene: TRBV7-9; clone size: -; D gene: -; J gene: TRBJ2-3; CDR3 DNA: TGTGCCAGCAGCTTAGTTGGTGGGCGGGAAGATACGCAGTATTTT; CDR3 protein: CASSLVGGREDTQYF
V gene: TRBV6-6; clone size: -; D gene: TRBD2; J gene: TRBJ2-2; CDR3 DNA: TGTGCCAGCAGCCGACTAGCGGGGGCTCATAACACCGGGGAGCTGTTTTTT; CDR3 protein: CASSRLAGAHNTGELFF
V gene: TRBV7-2; clone size: -; D gene: -; J gene: TRBJ2-7; CDR3 DNA: TGTGCCAGCAGCTTCTCCCGGACCTACGAGCAGTACTTC; CDR3 protein: CASSFSRTYEQYF
V gene: TRBV7-2; clone size: -; D gene: TRBD1; J gene: TRBJ1-4; CDR3 DNA: TGTGCCAGCAGCCCACAGGGACAGGTATCTAATGAAAAACTGTTTTTT; CDR3 protein: CASSPQGQVSNEKLFF
V gene: TRBV28; clone size: -; D gene: -; J gene: TRBJ1-5; CDR3 DNA: TGTGCCAGCAGGCCACAGGGTGGCGGGCAGCCCCAGCATTTT; CDR3 protein: CASRPQGGGQPQHF
V gene: TRBV6-5; clone size: -; D gene: TRBD1; J gene: TRBJ1-6; CDR3 DNA: TGTGCCAGCAGAGACCCCGGGACAGGGAATTCACCCCTCCACTTT; CDR3 protein: CASRDPGTGNSPLHF
V gene: TRBV25-1; clone size: few; D gene: -; J gene: TRBJ1-2; CDR3 DNA: TGTGCCAGCTCCTACCTACGGGGTCAGAACTATGGCTACACCTTC; CDR3 protein: CASSYLRGQNYGYTF
V gene: TRBV18; clone size: -; D gene: -; J gene: TRBJ2-3; CDR3 DNA: TGTGCCAGCTCACCACTTGAGGGAGCAGATACGCAGTATTTT; CDR3 protein: CASSPLEGADTQYF
V gene: TRBV9; clone size: -; D gene: -; J gene: TRBJ1-3; CDR3 DNA: TGTGCCAGCAGCGTAGGGGGAGGTCCCTACTCTGGAAACACCATATATTTT; CDR3 protein: CASSVGGGPYSGNTIYF
V gene: TRBV3-1/TRBV3-2; clone size: -; D gene: -; J gene: TRBJ1-4; CDR3 DNA: TGTGCCAGCAGCCCGACCGGCGGGGGAGGGGGTGAAAAACTGTTTTTT; CDR3 protein: CASSPTGGGGGEKLFF
V gene: TRBV29-1; clone size: -; D gene: -; J gene: TRBJ1-4; CDR3 DNA: TGCAGCGTCGGTAATGAAAAACTGTTTTTT; CDR3 protein: CSVGNEKLFF
V gene: TRBV5-1; clone size: once; D gene: -; J gene: TRBJ1-6; CDR3 DNA: TGCGCCAGCAGCTTGGTCACAGGGAATTATTCCCCCCTCCACTTT; CDR3 protein: CASSLVTGNYSPLHF
V gene: TRBV7-8; clone size: -; D gene: -; J gene: TRBJ1-3; CDR3 DNA: TGTGCCAGCAGCCCCGAGTGGGACATCTCTGGAAACACCATATATTTT; CDR3 protein: CASSPEWDISGNTIYF
V gene: TRBV29-1; clone size: -; D gene: TRBD1; J gene: TRBJ2-3; CDR3 DNA: TGCAGCGTTCGACAGGGGGGGACAGATACGCAGTATTTT; CDR3 protein: CSVRQGGTDTQYF
V gene: TRBV29-1; clone size: -; D gene: -; J gene: TRBJ2-3; CDR3 DNA: TGCAGCGTTGAGGAGGGGACAGATACGCAGTATTTT; CDR3 protein: CSVEEGTDTQYF
V gene: TRBV5-6; clone size: many; D gene: TRBD1; J gene: TRBJ1-6; CDR3 DNA: TGTGCCAGCAGCTCCCCAGGGGGCAACTATGGTTCACCCCTCCACTTT; CDR3 protein: CASSSPGGNYGSPLHF
V gene: TRBV11-3; clone size: medium-sized; D gene: -; J gene: TRBJ2-7; CDR3 DNA: TGTGCCAGCAGCTTAGAGCTAAGAGGGGTAACCTACGAGCAGTACTTC; CDR3 protein: CASSLELRGVTYEQYF
V gene: TRBV11-2; clone size: -; D gene: -; J gene: TRBJ2-7; CDR3 DNA: TGTGCCAGCAGAGGACCGGGAGTAACCTACGAGCAGTACTTC; CDR3 protein: CASRGPGVTYEQYF
V gene: TRBV18; clone size: few; D gene: -; J gene: TRBJ2-7; CDR3 DNA: TGTGCCAGCTCACCACCTCGGGGCAACGAGCAGTACTTC; CDR3 protein: CASSPPRGNEQYF
V gene: TRBV12-3/TRBV12-4; clone size: -; D gene: -; J gene: TRBJ1-5; CDR3 DNA: TGTGCCAGCAGTTCGAACAGCCAAAGGCCCCAGCATTTT; CDR3 protein: CASSSNSQRPQHF
V gene: TRBV19; clone size: -; D gene: -; J gene: TRBJ1-1; CDR3 DNA: TGTGCCAGTAGATCAATTCGGACAGCCATGAACACTGAAGCTTTCTTT; CDR3 protein: CASRSIRTAMNTEAFF
V gene: TRBV19; clone size: once; D gene: -; J gene: TRBJ2-1; CDR3 DNA: TGTGCCAGTTGCGGAAGGGTCAACAATGAGCAGTTCTTC; CDR3 protein: CASCGRVNNEQFF
V gene: TRBV30; clone size: -; D gene: -; J gene: TRBJ1-6; CDR3 DNA: TGTGCCTGGAGTGACCAGATCTTATGGCGTACCCCCCGGCGCTCACCCCTCCACTTT; CDR3 protein: CAWSDQILWRTPRRSPLHF
V gene: TRBV6-5; clone size: -; D gene: TRBD2; J gene: TRBJ2-7; CDR3 DNA: TGTGCCAGCAGCCGGGGGGGGGTGTACGAGCAGTACTTC; CDR3 protein: CASSRGGVYEQYF
V gene: TRBV7-2; clone size: -; D gene: TRBD2; J gene: TRBJ2-1; CDR3 DNA: TGTGCCAGCAGCTTAGGACCAGGGCGGGGGGGGTACAATGAGCAGTTCTTC; CDR3 protein: CASSLGPGRGGYNEQFF
V gene: TRBV28; clone size: few; D gene: -; J gene: TRBJ1-1; CDR3 DNA: TGTGCCAGCAGTTGGGGGGGGGCATTGAACACTGAAGCTTTCTTT; CDR3 protein: CASSWGGALNTEAFF
V gene: TRBV12-3/TRBV12-4; clone size: -; D gene: -; J gene: TRBJ1-2; CDR3 DNA: TGTGCCAGCAGTCTAGACACCTATGGCTACACCTTC; CDR3 protein: CASSLDTYGYTF
V gene: TRBV7-9; clone size: once; D gene: -; J gene: TRBJ1-2; CDR3 DNA: TGTGCCAGCAGCCTGAGAATCGGGGGCTACACCTTC; CDR3 protein: CASSLRIGGYTF
V gene: TRBV21-1; clone size: few; D gene: -; J gene: TRBJ2-1; CDR3 DNA: TGTGCCAGCAGCAAGCTTTCGCGGGGGTGCTCCTACAATGAGCAGTTCTTC; CDR3 protein: CASSKLSRGCSYNEQFF
V gene: TRBV6-5; clone size: -; D gene: TRBD1; J gene: TRBJ2-5; CDR3 DNA: TGTGCCAGCAGCAAAACAGGGGTCGAGACCCAGTACTTC; CDR3 protein: CASSKTGVETQYF
V gene: TRBV11-3; clone size: -; D gene: -; J gene: TRBJ2-7; CDR3 DNA: TGTGCCAGCAGCCAGGGGGGCGGGGCCATGGGCCGCGAGCAGTACTTC; CDR3 protein: CASSQGGGAMGREQYF
V gene: TRBV6-5; clone size: -; D gene: -; J gene: TRBJ2-5; CDR3 DNA: TGTGCCAGCATAGGACGGCCGGGACTGATGACCCAGTACTTC; CDR3 protein: CASIGRPGLMTQYF
V gene: TRBV7-9; clone size: -; D gene: -; J gene: TRBJ1-5; CDR3 DNA: TGTGCCAGCACCACGGACAATCAGCCCCAGCATTTT; CDR3 protein: CASTTDNQPQHF
V gene: TRBV7-2; clone size: -; D gene: -; J gene: TRBJ2-3; CDR3 DNA: TGTGCCAGCAGCCTTAGAACGAATACGCAGTATTTT; CDR3 protein: CASSLRTNTQYF
V gene: TRBV18; clone size: -; D gene: -; J gene: TRBJ1-5; CDR3 DNA: TGTGCCAGCTCACCTCTGTCAGGGAAGCCCCAGCATTTT; CDR3 protein: CASSPLSGKPQHF
V gene: TRBV28; clone size: -; D gene: -; J gene: TRBJ1-2; CDR3 DNA: TGTGCCAGCTTCCGTATAGGGCTACCTGGCTACACCTTC; CDR3 protein: CASFRIGLPGYTF
V gene: TRBV5-4; clone size: -; D gene: -; J gene: TRBJ1-2; CDR3 DNA: TGTGCCAGCAGCTTGGGTCAGCTGGGTGGCTACACCTTC; CDR3 protein: CASSLGQLGGYTF
V gene: TRBV3-1/TRBV3-2; clone size: -; D gene: -; J gene: TRBJ1-4; CDR3 DNA: TGTGCCAGCAGCCAAGATACGGGAGGCGAAAAACTGTTTTTT; CDR3 protein: CASSQDTGGEKLFF
V gene: TRBV3-1/TRBV3-2; clone size: -; D gene: -; J gene: TRBJ1-1; CDR3 DNA: TGTGCCAGCAGCCAAGATCGAGGTTTTGAAGCTTTCTTT; CDR3 protein: CASSQDRGFEAFF